A selection of T cell receptor beta chains follows, all from one sample in a study of Ad26.COV2.S vaccination and SARS-CoV-2 variants. The method was immunoSEQ multiplex PCR; TCRdb's version includes in-frame clones alone and lacks a portion of them. The sample shows 400,000 to 500,000 clones, approximately 90% of them seen only once. This specimen consisted of peripheral blood, obtained in a trial of Ad26.COV2.S vaccine versus placebo. These receptors originate from a person aged 18-60 years who received the Ad26.COV2.S COVID-19 vaccine or a placebo. Both conserved end residues are part of each CDR3. The size field is filled for only some rows; it gives once, few, many or a size class.

size	V	J	CDR3
once	TRBV11-2	TRBJ2-1	CASSFGTGGSDEQFF
.	TRBV29-1	TRBJ2-1	CSVDGSGGAFDDEQFF
.	TRBV7-2	TRBJ2-1	CASSRPREGDEQFF
.	TRBV6-5	TRBJ2-7	CASSYSFISVGGEQYF
.	TRBV4-1	TRBJ1-5	CASSQGAQGDQPQHF
.	TRBV6-5	TRBJ1-6	CASSYSLRGNSPLHF
.	TRBV12-3/TRBV12-4	TRBJ2-5	CASSFSGQETQYF
.	TRBV19	TRBJ2-2	CASSIFGGRGGELFF
.	TRBV2	TRBJ2-2	CASSLLRQELFF
.	TRBV19	TRBJ1-2	CASSADRGLGNYGYTF
.	TRBV7-2	TRBJ1-4	CASSSRRGDTNEKLFF
.	TRBV2	TRBJ2-3	CASSMFTSSTDTQYF
.	TRBV2	TRBJ2-2	CASTLGGNTGELFF
once	TRBV28	TRBJ1-6	CASRSGLTSPLHF
.	TRBV29-1	TRBJ2-4	CSVSQGAGDIQYF